This is a list of T cell receptor beta chains from one sample in a study of human T cells and chemical hapten exposure. TCRdb fed the RACE reads into MiXCR, producing one record per CDR3 protein. The table includes nearly 350,000 distinct CDR3 sequences, around 7% detected once. Sequencing was performed on whole blood, taken in connection with sensitization to the hapten diphenylcyclopropenone (DPC). These receptors all stem from a woman aged 18-30 years with alopecia areata. Some clones in this sample may be carry-over from other donors' samples. CDR3s include the opening cysteine and the closing phenylalanine or tryptophan. Each record gives: clone size, D gene, J gene, V gene, CDR3 length, CDR3 DNA, CDR3 protein. The D gene is left open where the match is weak. Where a row states a size, it is once, few, many or the class of an expanded clone; other rows omit it.

size: many; D: TRBD2; J: TRBJ2-7; V: TRBV6-1; length: 14; DNA: TGTGCCAGCAGTGGGCGGGGGGTCGCCTACGAGCAGTACTTC; CDR3: CASSGRGVAYEQYF
size: few; D: TRBD1; J: TRBJ2-2; V: TRBV24-1; length: 12; DNA: TGTGCCACCTCCAGGGGGAACGGGGAGCTGTTTTTT; CDR3: CATSRGNGELFF
size: few; D: NA; J: TRBJ1-1; V: TRBV10-3; length: 16; DNA: TGTGCCATCAGTGAGAACCGCGGGTCGGGGAACACTGAAGCTTTCTTT; CDR3: CAISENRGSGNTEAFF
size: many; D: NA; J: TRBJ2-7; V: TRBV5-1; length: 17; DNA: TGCGCCAGCAGCTATCGGACGGACCCTCATAGCTCCTACGAGCAGTACTTC; CDR3: CASSYRTDPHSSYEQYF
size: many; D: TRBD1; J: TRBJ2-6; V: TRBV29-1; length: 14; DNA: TGCAGCGTTGGCCCTGACAGGGGACCCGGCGTCCTGACTTTC; CDR3: CSVGPDRGPGVLTF
size: many; D: TRBD1; J: TRBJ1-4; V: TRBV2; length: 12; DNA: TGTGCCAGCAGGGACAGGGGCGAAAAACTGTTTTTT; CDR3: CASRDRGEKLFF
size: few; D: NA; J: TRBJ2-2; V: TRBV5-1; length: 16; DNA: TGCGCCAGCAGCTCCCGGGGACTTCTGAACACCGGGGAGCTGTTTTTT; CDR3: CASSSRGLLNTGELFF
size: many; D: NA; J: TRBJ2-1; V: TRBV7-2; length: 13; DNA: TGTGCCAGCAGCCGGCAGGGCGGGAATGAGCAGTTCTTC; CDR3: CASSRQGGNEQFF
size: NA; D: TRBD1; J: TRBJ1-1; V: TRBV5-1; length: 14; DNA: TGCGCCAGCACCAGACAGGGGATGAACACTGAAGCTTTCTTT; CDR3: CASTRQGMNTEAFF
size: many; D: NA; J: TRBJ2-3; V: TRBV3-1; length: 16; DNA: TGTGCCAGCAGCCAAGGGCAGGGGTATCCCACAGATACGCAGTATTTT; CDR3: CASSQGQGYPTDTQYF
size: NA; D: NA; J: TRBJ2-2; V: TRBV11-2; length: 14; DNA: TGTGCCAGCAGCTGGACAGTGAACACCGGGGAGCTGTTTTTT; CDR3: CASSWTVNTGELFF
size: few; D: NA; J: TRBJ2-7; V: TRBV5-5; length: 14; DNA: TGTGCCAGCAGCTTCAAGGGGGACTTCTACGAGCAGTACTTC; CDR3: CASSFKGDFYEQYF
size: few; D: TRBD1; J: TRBJ1-5; V: TRBV29-1; length: 12; DNA: TGCAGCGCCCAGGACAGGGGGCAGCCCCAGCATTTT; CDR3: CSAQDRGQPQHF
size: few; D: NA; J: TRBJ1-2; V: TRBV29-1; length: 15; DNA: TGCAGCGTTTTCCCCACGGACGGCCCTAACTATGGCTACACCTTC; CDR3: CSVFPTDGPNYGYTF
size: many; D: NA; J: TRBJ2-3; V: TRBV7-9; length: 12; DNA: TGTGCCAGCTATCACCGGGCAGATACGCAGTATTTT; CDR3: CASYHRADTQYF
size: few; D: TRBD2; J: TRBJ2-1; V: TRBV7-6; length: 16; DNA: TGTGCCAGCAGCCGGACTAGCGGGGCGTACTACAATGAGCAGTTCTTC; CDR3: CASSRTSGAYYNEQFF
size: NA; D: NA; J: TRBJ1-5; V: TRBV4-3; length: 14; DNA: TGCGCCAGCAGCCAGGTGTCAGGGCCCCAGCCCCAGCATTTT; CDR3: CASSQVSGPQPQHF
size: NA; D: NA; J: TRBJ2-2; V: TRBV10-3; length: 12; DNA: TGTGCCATCGCAGGGCCTGGCGGGGAGCTGTTTTTT; CDR3: CAIAGPGGELFF
size: many; D: NA; J: TRBJ2-5; V: TRBV29-1; length: 12; DNA: TGCAGCGTTTCAAGACAGCAAGAGACCCAGTACTTC; CDR3: CSVSRQQETQYF
size: few; D: NA; J: TRBJ2-7; V: TRBV5-1; length: 14; DNA: TGCGCCAGCAGCTTGGCCCAGAATTCCTACGAGCAGTACTTC; CDR3: CASSLAQNSYEQYF
size: many; D: NA; J: TRBJ2-7; V: TRBV25-1; length: 14; DNA: TGTGCCAGCAGTGAATCCGAGAGCTCCTACGAGCAGTACTTC; CDR3: CASSESESSYEQYF
size: few; D: TRBD1; J: TRBJ1-2; V: TRBV6-1; length: 14; DNA: TGTGCCAGCAAAGACTGGGGACAGAGCTATGGCTACACCTTC; CDR3: CASKDWGQSYGYTF
size: many; D: NA; J: TRBJ2-3; V: TRBV28; length: 17; DNA: TGTGCCAGCAGTCTATCGTCCCAGGGGAAAGACACAGATACGCAGTATTTT; CDR3: CASSLSSQGKDTDTQYF
size: many; D: NA; J: TRBJ1-3; V: TRBV10-3; length: 14; DNA: TGTGCCATCAGTGACAACACCTCTGGAAACACCATATATTTT; CDR3: CAISDNTSGNTIYF
size: few; D: NA; J: TRBJ2-7; V: TRBV10-3; length: 12; DNA: TGTGCCATCAGTGAAGGGACGGACGAGCAGTACTTC; CDR3: CAISEGTDEQYF
size: many; D: NA; J: TRBJ2-4; V: TRBV12-3/TRBV12-4; length: 15; DNA: TGTGCCAGCAGTCCGACGGGGGAGGCCAAAAACATTCAGTACTTC; CDR3: CASSPTGEAKNIQYF
size: many; D: NA; J: TRBJ2-1; V: TRBV11-2; length: 18; DNA: TGTGCCAGCAGCTTAGCCCCCCTTATCCGGGCGGGGGGCCCAGGGGGGTTCTTC; CDR3: CASSLAPLIRAGGPGGFF
size: many; D: NA; J: TRBJ2-6; V: TRBV6-5; length: 19; DNA: TGTGCCAGCAGTTACTCCCATTTAGGGGCCCAAACTGGGGCCAACGTCCTGACTTTC; CDR3: CASSYSHLGAQTGANVLTF
size: NA; D: TRBD1; J: TRBJ1-2; V: TRBV5-4; length: 15; DNA: TGTGCCAGCAGCTCAGACGGGACAGTAGACGGCGGCTACACCTTC; CDR3: CASSSDGTVDGGYTF
size: few; D: NA; J: TRBJ2-1; V: TRBV6-6; length: 14; DNA: TGTGCCAGCAGCTACCCCGGCGGTTACAATGAGCAGTTCTTC; CDR3: CASSYPGGYNEQFF
size: NA; D: NA; J: TRBJ2-2; V: TRBV7-9; length: 10; DNA: TGTCTGGCGGGAACCGGGGAGCTGTTTTTT; CDR3: CLAGTGELFF
size: many; D: NA; J: TRBJ1-1; V: TRBV7-9; length: 14; DNA: TGTGCCAGCAGCTCAGAACCACAGGGAAATGAAGCTTTCTTT; CDR3: CASSSEPQGNEAFF
size: many; D: NA; J: TRBJ1-4; V: TRBV6-5; length: 15; DNA: TGTGCCAGCAGTCTGACAGTTGCAACTAATGAAAAACTGTTTTTT; CDR3: CASSLTVATNEKLFF
size: NA; D: NA; J: TRBJ2-7; V: TRBV28; length: 14; DNA: TGTGCCAGCAGTTTCAGCCCGGGCGGGTACGAGCAGTACTTC; CDR3: CASSFSPGGYEQYF
size: few; D: NA; J: TRBJ2-7; V: TRBV6-5; length: 15; DNA: TGTGCCAGCAGTGGCCCCGGACTTTCCCTCTACGAGCAGTACTTC; CDR3: CASSGPGLSLYEQYF
size: NA; D: NA; J: TRBJ1-1; V: TRBV20-1; length: 15; DNA: TGCAGTGCTAGCCCCTTGGGCAGGGGAGAGACTGAAGCTTTCTTT; CDR3: CSASPLGRGETEAFF
size: many; D: NA; J: TRBJ2-7; V: TRBV6-5; length: 14; DNA: TGTGCCAGCAGCCCCCGGGTCGGCACCTACGAGCAGTACTTC; CDR3: CASSPRVGTYEQYF
size: few; D: TRBD2; J: TRBJ2-6; V: TRBV7-8; length: 16; DNA: TGTGCCAGCAGCTTAAGCGGGGGCTCTGGGGCCAACGTCCTGACTTTC; CDR3: CASSLSGGSGANVLTF
size: NA; D: NA; J: TRBJ2-3; V: TRBV12-3/TRBV12-4; length: 14; DNA: TGTGTCAGCAGCAGTCGTAGGGCTGGGGATACGCAGTATTTT; CDR3: CVSSSRRAGDTQYF
size: many; D: TRBD1; J: TRBJ2-7; V: TRBV12-3/TRBV12-4; length: 14; DNA: TGTGCCAGCAGTTGGCAGGGGGCCGGGGACGAGCAGTACTTC; CDR3: CASSWQGAGDEQYF
size: many; D: TRBD2; J: TRBJ2-3; V: TRBV6-5; length: 15; DNA: TGTGCCAGCAGTATAGCGGGGGGAAGCACAGATACGCAGTATTTT; CDR3: CASSIAGGSTDTQYF
size: NA; D: NA; J: TRBJ1-6; V: TRBV20-1; length: 13; DNA: TGCAGTGGAAGAGCCAGGGGTGATTCACCCCTCCACTTT; CDR3: CSGRARGDSPLHF
size: few; D: NA; J: TRBJ1-1; V: TRBV7-2; length: 13; DNA: TGTGCCAGCAGCGCGGGACAAACCACTGAAGCTTTCTTT; CDR3: CASSAGQTTEAFF
size: NA; D: NA; J: TRBJ1-6; V: TRBV6-6; length: 12; DNA: TGTGCCAGCAGGGACACCTATTCACCCCTCCACTTT; CDR3: CASRDTYSPLHF
size: many; D: NA; J: TRBJ2-3; V: TRBV7-6; length: 13; DNA: TGTGCCAGCAGCTTTAGGGGAGGAGATACGCAGTATTTT; CDR3: CASSFRGGDTQYF
size: NA; D: NA; J: TRBJ1-5; V: TRBV6-6; length: 14; DNA: TGTGCCAGCAGTTACTCGGAGGGTAATCAGCCCCAGCATTTT; CDR3: CASSYSEGNQPQHF